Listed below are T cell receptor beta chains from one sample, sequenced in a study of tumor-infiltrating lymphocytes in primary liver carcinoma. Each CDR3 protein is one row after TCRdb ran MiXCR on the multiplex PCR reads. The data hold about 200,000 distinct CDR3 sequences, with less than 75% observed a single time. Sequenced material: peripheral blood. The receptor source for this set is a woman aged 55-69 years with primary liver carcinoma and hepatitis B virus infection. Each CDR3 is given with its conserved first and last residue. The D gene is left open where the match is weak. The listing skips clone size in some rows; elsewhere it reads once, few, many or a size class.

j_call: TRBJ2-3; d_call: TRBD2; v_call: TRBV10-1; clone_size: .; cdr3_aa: CASSESRLAVISTDTQCF; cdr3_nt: TGCGCCAGCAGTGAGTCGCGCCTAGCGGTGATTAGCACAGATACGCAGTGTTTT
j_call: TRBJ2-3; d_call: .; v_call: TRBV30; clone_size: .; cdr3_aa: CAWKKINPTDTQYF; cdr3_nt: TGTGCCTGGAAGAAGATTAACCCCACAGATACGCAGTATTTT
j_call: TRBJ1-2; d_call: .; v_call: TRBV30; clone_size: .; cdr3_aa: CAWSVFGIHGYTF; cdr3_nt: TGTGCCTGGAGTGTTTTTGGTATTCATGGCTACACCTTC
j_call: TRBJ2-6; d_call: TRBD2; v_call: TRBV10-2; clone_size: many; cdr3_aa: CASTATSGKSSGANVLTF; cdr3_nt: TGCGCCAGCACCGCCACTAGCGGGAAATCCTCTGGGGCCAACGTCCTGACTTTC
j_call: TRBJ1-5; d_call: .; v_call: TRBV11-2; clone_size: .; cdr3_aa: CASSTTPSTDTQHF; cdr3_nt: TGTGCCAGCAGCACGACACCCAGCACAGATACGCAGCATTTT
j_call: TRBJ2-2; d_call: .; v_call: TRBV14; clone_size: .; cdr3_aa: CASSQGVGPGSGGLFF; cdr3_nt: TGTGCCAGCAGTCAAGGGGTAGGGCCCGGTTCCGGGGGGCTGTTTTTT
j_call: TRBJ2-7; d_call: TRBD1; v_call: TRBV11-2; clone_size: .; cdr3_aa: CASSDIRGPYGQYF; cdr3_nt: TGTGCCAGCAGTGACATAAGGGGGCCTTACGGGCAGTACTTC
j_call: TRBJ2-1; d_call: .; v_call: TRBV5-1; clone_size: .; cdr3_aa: CASSLFFDEQFF; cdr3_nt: TGCGCCAGCAGCTTGTTCTTCGATGAGCAGTTCTTC
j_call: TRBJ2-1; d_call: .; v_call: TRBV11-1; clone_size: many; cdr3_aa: CASSRRQPTINEQFF; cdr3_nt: TGTGCCAGCAGCCGTAGACAGCCAACGATCAATGAGCAGTTCTTC
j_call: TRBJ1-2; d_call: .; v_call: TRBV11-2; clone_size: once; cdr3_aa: CVSNAEGNGYTF; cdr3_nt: TGTGTCAGCAACGCCGAGGGAAATGGCTACACCTTC
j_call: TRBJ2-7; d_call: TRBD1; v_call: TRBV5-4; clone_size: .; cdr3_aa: CASSQIGTAPYEQYF; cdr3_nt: TGTGCCAGCAGCCAAATAGGGACAGCGCCTTACGAGCAGTACTTC
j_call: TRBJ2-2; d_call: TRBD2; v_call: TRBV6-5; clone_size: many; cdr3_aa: CASSYSPTSLNTGELFF; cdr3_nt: TGTGCCAGCAGTTACTCTCCGACTAGCCTAAACACCGGGGAGCTGTTTTTT
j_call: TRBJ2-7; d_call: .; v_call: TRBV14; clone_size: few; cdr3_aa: CASSPRSRTRPYEQYF; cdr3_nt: TGTGCCAGCAGCCCTCGAAGTAGGACCCGACCCTACGAGCAGTACTTC
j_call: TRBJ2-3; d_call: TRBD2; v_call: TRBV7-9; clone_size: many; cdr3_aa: CASSSGLAGVADTQYF; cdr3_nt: TGTGCCAGCAGCTCCGGACTAGCGGGAGTAGCAGATACGCAGTATTTT
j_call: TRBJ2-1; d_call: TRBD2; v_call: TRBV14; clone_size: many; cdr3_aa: CASSQEGRLRFGGNEQFF; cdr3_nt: TGTGCCAGCAGCCAAGAAGGCAGGCTTCGATTCGGGGGGAATGAGCAGTTCTTC
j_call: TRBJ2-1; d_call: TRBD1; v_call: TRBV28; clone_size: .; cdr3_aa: CASSLDRGYNEQFF; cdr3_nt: TGTGCCAGCAGTTTAGACAGGGGCTACAATGAGCAGTTCTTC
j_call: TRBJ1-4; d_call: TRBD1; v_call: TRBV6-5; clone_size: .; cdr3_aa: CVSSRQGALGEKLFF; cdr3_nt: TGTGTCAGTAGCCGACAGGGGGCTTTAGGCGAAAAACTGTTTTTT
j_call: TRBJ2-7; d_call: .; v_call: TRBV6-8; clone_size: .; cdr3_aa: CASSYSLEIYEQYF; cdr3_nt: TGTGCCAGCAGTTACTCCCTCGAGATCTACGAGCAGTACTTC
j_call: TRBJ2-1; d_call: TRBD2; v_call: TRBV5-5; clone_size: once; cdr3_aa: CASSLAAGLAPNEQFF; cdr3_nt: TGTGCCAGCAGCTTGGCCGCGGGACTAGCGCCCAATGAGCAGTTCTTC
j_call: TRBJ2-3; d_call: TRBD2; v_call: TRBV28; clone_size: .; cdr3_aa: CASSTRLAGGVGADTQYF; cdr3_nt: TGTGCCAGCAGTACCCGACTAGCGGGAGGGGTGGGCGCAGATACGCAGTATTTT
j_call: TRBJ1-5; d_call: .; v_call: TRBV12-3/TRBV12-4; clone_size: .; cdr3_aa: CASSFSGGLNNQPQLF; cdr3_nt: TGTGCCAGTAGTTTTTCGGGGGGCCTCAACAATCAGCCCCAGCTTTTT
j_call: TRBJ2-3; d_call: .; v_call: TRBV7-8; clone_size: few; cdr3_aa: CASSSPFPDEILGTDTQYF; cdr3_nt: TGTGCCAGCAGCTCCCCTTTCCCCGACGAAATCCTGGGCACAGATACGCAGTATTTT
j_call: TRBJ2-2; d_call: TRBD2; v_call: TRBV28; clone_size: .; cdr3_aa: CASSPRRGEEGTGELFF; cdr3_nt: TGTGCCAGCAGTCCCAGGCGGGGGGAGGAAGGCACCGGGGAGCTGTTTTTT
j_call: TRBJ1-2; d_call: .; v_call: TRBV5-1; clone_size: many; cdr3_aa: CASSLVGGDPIYTF; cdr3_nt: TGCGCCAGCAGCTTGGTGGGGGGGGACCCCATCTACACCTTC
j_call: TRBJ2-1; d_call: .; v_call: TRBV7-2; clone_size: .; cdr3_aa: CASSFASQKFF; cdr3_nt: TGTGCCAGCAGCTTTGCGTCACAGAAGTTCTTC
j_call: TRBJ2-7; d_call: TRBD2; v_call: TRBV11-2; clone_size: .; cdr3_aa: CASSFSQTGGPYFYEQYF; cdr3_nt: TGTGCCAGCAGCTTTAGCCAAACGGGAGGGCCTTACTTCTACGAGCAGTACTTC
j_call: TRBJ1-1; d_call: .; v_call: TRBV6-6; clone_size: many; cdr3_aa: CASSYRQNTEAFF; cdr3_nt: TGTGCCAGCAGTTACAGGCAAAACACTGAAGCTTTCTTT
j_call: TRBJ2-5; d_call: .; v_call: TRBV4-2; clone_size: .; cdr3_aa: CASSRSWGREDRETQYF; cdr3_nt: TGTGCCAGCAGCCGGTCGTGGGGGCGGGAAGACCGAGAGACCCAGTACTTC
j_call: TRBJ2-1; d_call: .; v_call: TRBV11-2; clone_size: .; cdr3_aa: CASSRGILYNEQFF; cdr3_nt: TGTGCTAGCAGCAGGGGTATCTTGTACAATGAGCAGTTCTTT
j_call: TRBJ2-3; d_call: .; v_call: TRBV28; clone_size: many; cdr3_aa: CASSLSGDTLTDTQYF; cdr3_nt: TGTGCCAGCAGTTTGTCTGGAGACACTCTCACAGATACGCAGTATTTT
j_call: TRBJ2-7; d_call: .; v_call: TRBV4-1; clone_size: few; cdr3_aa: CASSPMGLSYEQYF; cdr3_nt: TGCGCCAGCAGCCCCATGGGACTCTCCTACGAGCAGTACTTC
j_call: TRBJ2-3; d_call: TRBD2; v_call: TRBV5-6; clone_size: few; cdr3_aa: CASSPWTSSTDTQYF; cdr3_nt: TGTGCCAGCAGCCCCTGGACTAGCAGCACAGATACGCAGTATTTT
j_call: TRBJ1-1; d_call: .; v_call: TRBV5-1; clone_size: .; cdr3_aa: CASSFFGGQNTGAFF; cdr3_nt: TGCGCCAGCAGCTTTTTCGGGGGGCAGAACACTGGAGCTTTCTTT
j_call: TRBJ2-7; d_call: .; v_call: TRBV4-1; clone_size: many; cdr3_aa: CASSQEKTGSGSYEQYF; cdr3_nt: TGCGCCAGCAGCCAGGAAAAAACAGGGAGCGGATCCTACGAGCAGTACTTC
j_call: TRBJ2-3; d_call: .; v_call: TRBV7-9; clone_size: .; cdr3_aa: CASRTGTDTQYF; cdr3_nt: TGTGCCAGCAGGACAGGTACAGATACGCAGTATTTT
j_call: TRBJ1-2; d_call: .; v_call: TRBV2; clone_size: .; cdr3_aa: CASQQGGRGYGYTF; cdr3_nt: TGTGCCAGCCAACAAGGAGGGAGGGGCTATGGCTACACCTTC
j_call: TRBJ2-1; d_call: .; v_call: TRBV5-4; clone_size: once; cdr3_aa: CASSSGRGHYNEQFF; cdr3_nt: TGTGCCAGCAGCAGTGGACGGGGCCACTACAATGAGCAGTTCTTC
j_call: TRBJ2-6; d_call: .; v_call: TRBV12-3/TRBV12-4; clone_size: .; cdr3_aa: CACSLQGGGANVLTF; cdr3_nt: TGTGCCTGCAGTCTTCAGGGAGGTGGGGCCAACGTCCTGACTTTC
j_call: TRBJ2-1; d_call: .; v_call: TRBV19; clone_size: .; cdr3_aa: CASSIQGTNNEQFF; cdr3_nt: TGTGCCAGTAGTATACAGGGGACCAACAATGAGCAGTTCTTC
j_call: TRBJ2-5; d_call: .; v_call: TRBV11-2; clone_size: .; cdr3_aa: CVSSPTGSKEPQYF; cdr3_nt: TGTGTCAGCAGCCCGACCGGGAGCAAAGAGCCCCAGTACTTC
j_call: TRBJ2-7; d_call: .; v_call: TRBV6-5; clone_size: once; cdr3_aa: CASSYRFTGSYEQCF; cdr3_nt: TGTGCCAGCAGTTACAGGTTCACGGGTTCCTACGAGCAGTGCTTC
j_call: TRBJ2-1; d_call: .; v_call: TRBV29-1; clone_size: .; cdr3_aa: CSVPASGVRDNRKSYNEQFF; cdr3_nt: TGCAGCGTTCCCGCGTCGGGTGTTCGGGACAACAGAAAATCCTACAATGAGCAGTTCTTC
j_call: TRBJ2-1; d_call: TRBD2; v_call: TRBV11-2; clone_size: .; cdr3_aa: CASSLVRSLAGAHNEQFF; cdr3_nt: TGTGCCAGTAGCTTAGTTAGATCCCTAGCGGGCGCCCACAATGAGCAGTTCTTC
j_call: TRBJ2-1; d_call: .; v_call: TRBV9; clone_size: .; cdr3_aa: CASGSGSYNEQFF; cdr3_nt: TGTGCCAGCGGATCCGGCTCCTACAATGAGCAGTTCTTC
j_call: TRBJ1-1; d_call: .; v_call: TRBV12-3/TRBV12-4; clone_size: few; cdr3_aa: CASSLGANTEAFF; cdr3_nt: TGTGCCAGCAGTTTGGGAGCGAACACTGAAGCTTTCTTT
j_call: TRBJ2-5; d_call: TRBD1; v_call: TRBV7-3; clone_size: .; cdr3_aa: CASSPGQGARETQYF; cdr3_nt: TGTGCCAGCAGCCCAGGGCAGGGGGCGCGGGAGACCCAGTACTTC
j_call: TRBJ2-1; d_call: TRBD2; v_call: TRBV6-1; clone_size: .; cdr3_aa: CASSEGTSTYVGNELFF; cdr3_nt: TGTGCCAGCAGTGAAGGGACTAGCACCTATGTGGGCAATGAGCTGTTCTTC
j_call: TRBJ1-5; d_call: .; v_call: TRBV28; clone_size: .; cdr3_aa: CASSLTTPPNQPQHF; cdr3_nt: TGTGCCAGCAGTCTGACGACACCGCCAAATCAGCCCCAGCATTTT